This T cell receptor beta chain was retrieved from a study of T cells in Graves' hyperthyroidism and ophthalmopathy. General study points: Most expanded thyroid clonotypes above 0.001 recurred in blood. The model made its ophthalmopathy prediction, and onset followed a median 6.5 months later.

The CDR3 length is 10 residues. Clinical symptoms, serum thyroxine, TRAb, thyroid ultrasound and orbital computed tomography established diagnosis. This clonotype came up a few times. Antigen: not known. The junction shows a germline mismatch at one end, possibly a read error. Amplified TCR beta CDR3 regions derived from RNA transcripts. TCR CDR3 underwent first-round RT-PCR with the HTBI primer set. TCRdb re-analysed the multiplex PCR reads in MiXCR, keeping a single row per CDR3 protein. The sample holds 450,000 to 700,000 distinct CDR3 sequences, more than 45% seen once. The sample comprised peripheral blood or thyroid tissue (not recorded which). The receptor was isolated from an adult woman with Graves' disease, either hyperthyroidism or ophthalmopathy (not recorded which). This chain uses TRBV12-3 or TRBV12-4 with TRBJ2-7; perhaps D is TRBD1 or TRBD2 (6 bases each). The CDR3 nucleotides are TGTGCCAGCAGTTCCTGGGGGGCTAGCTTC. Amino acids: CASSSWGASF.